Each of the 3 T cell receptor beta chains below was sequenced from the same sample in a study of T cells in Graves' hyperthyroidism and ophthalmopathy. The CDR3 regions of TCR beta were amplified from RNA transcripts. A set of HTBI primers served as the primers for a first-round RT-PCR of the TCR CDR3. TCRdb reprocessed the multiplex PCR reads via MiXCR and lists one record per CDR3 protein. Counted here are hundreds of thousands of distinct CDR3 sequences, roughly 14% occurring once; the ten biggest clones make up roughly an eighth. Input material: blood. The source of these receptors is a woman aged 50 to 60 with Graves' ophthalmopathy.

J is TRBJ2-3 and V is TRBV27, with 7 nucleotides matching TRBD1. Unmatched junction bases numbered 4, after V lost 2 bases and J lost 2 bases. Germline V gives CDR1 MNHEY, CDR2 SMNVEV (reference sequence). The CDR3 is made up of 15 amino acids. CDR3 in amino acids: CASSLRGTVTDTQYF. The DNA for the CDR3 is TGTGCCAGCAGTTTAAGGGGGACAGTCACAGATACGCAGTATTTT.

This clonotype has only a few counts. One end of the junction fails to match germline, which may point to a read error. V is TRBV11-2 and J is TRBJ2-1; maybe TRBD2 (5 bases). The germline CDR1 and CDR2 sequences are SGHAT and FQNNGV. This CDR3 comprises 17 residues. CDR3: CTSSLDLGLSPYNEQFF. Here the CDR3 DNA reads TGTACCAGCAGCTTAGATCTTGGACTCTCGCCCTACAATGAGCAGTTCTTC.

This chain joins TRBV7-9 and TRBJ2-1; D is unresolved. This CDR3 is 13 amino acids long. Germline CDR1 SEHNR, CDR2 FQNEAQ (reference sequence). Trimming took 5 bases from V and 7 from J, leaving 12 bases between them. CDR3 amino acids: CASSQNPKNEQFF. CDR3 nucleotide sequence: TGTGCCAGCAGCCAAAATCCCAAAAATGAGCAGTTCTTC.